Listed here are 18 T cell receptor beta chains from one sample, sequenced in a study of CD8 T cells in ankylosing spondylitis. TCRdb recomputed calls from the 5' RACE reads with MiXCR, one row per CDR3 protein. Here the sample spans tens of thousands of distinct CDR3 sequences, about 7.8% being singletons. The sample taken for sequencing was blood, either unsorted or a sorted T cell fraction (not recorded which). The origin of the receptors is a male donor with ankylosing spondylitis or in good health (not recorded which).

The table lists this clonotype with many counts. The chain links TRBV5-6 to TRBJ2-1, with D unresolved. The CDR3 has 17 amino acids. The germline gives CDR1 SGHDT, CDR2 YYEEEE. Trimming shortened V by 0 bases and J by 0 bases, and 13 bases separated the two germline ends. CDR3 DNA: TGTGCCAGCAGCTTGGCTCACGAGACATACTCCTACAATGAGCAGTTCTTC. Residues: CASSLAHETYSYNEQFF.

J is TRBJ1-1 and V is TRBV10-3; D is unresolved. This CDR3 is 14 amino acids long. The germline V and J ends were trimmed by 5 bases and 1 base, with 11 bases remaining between them. Germline CDR1 ENHRY, CDR2 SYGVKD. In nucleotides, the CDR3 is TGTGCCATCAGTCGAGCGAGGGAGAACACTGAAGCTTTCTTT. The encoded protein is CAISRARENTEAFF.

The chain employs TRBV2 and TRBJ2-3; possible D gene TRBD2, 6 bases. The germline CDR1 and CDR2 sequences are SNHLY and FYNNEI. Trimming shortened V by 3 bases and J by 1 base, and 11 bases separated the two germline ends. The CDR3 is 15 amino acids. The CDR3 nucleotides are TGTGCCAGCAGTGATAGGAGGGCGGGCACAGATACGCAGTATTTT. Translating it yields CASSDRRAGTDTQYF.

The J gene is TRBJ2-7, the V gene TRBV23-1; 7 nucleotides line up with TRBD1. TRBV23-1 is designated an ORF whose function remains uncertain. CDR3 length: 15 amino acids. J lost 0 bases, V lost 2 bases, and 4 bases had no gene match. CDR3 sequence reads: CASSQTGATSYEQYF. CDR3 DNA sequence: TGCGCCAGCAGTCAAACAGGGGCGACCTCCTACGAGCAGTACTTC.

This clonotype has a count of ten or more. The CDR3 sequence is CASSSAGGRGNEQFF. CDR3 DNA: TGCGCCAGCAGCTCAGCGGGAGGGCGAGGGAATGAGCAGTTCTTC. The chain couples TRBV5-1 to TRBJ2-1, with 10 bases fitting TRBD2. The CDR3 has 15 residues. V shed 3 bases, J shed 7 bases, and the junction held 7 bases outside the gene matches. Per the germline V gene, CDR1 is SGHRS and CDR2 is YFSETQ.

In its sample, this clonotype was seen many times. The CDR3 reads CASSLAADSGNTIYF. The CDR3 nucleotides read TGTGCCAGCAGCTTGGCAGCTGACTCTGGAAACACCATATATTTT. The chain recombines TRBV7-2 with TRBJ1-3; D remains unclear. The CDR3 extends over 15 amino acids. Trimming took off 3 bases at V and 0 bases at J, with 9 bases between the two ends. Germline V lookup: CDR1 SGHTA, CDR2 FQGNSA.

This clonotype was seen repeatedly, ten times or more. The rearrangement joins TRBV28 to TRBJ2-5; TRBD1 or TRBD2 may be the D gene (5 bases each). Trimming stripped 5 bases from V and 7 bases from J, with 11 bases between. This CDR3 region has 12 residues. CDR1 is MDHEN and CDR2 is SYDVKM in the germline V gene. CDR3 coding DNA: TGTGCCAGCAGTCAGGGAGTTGGGACCCAGTACTTC. It encodes CASSQGVGTQYF.

This clonotype was observed many times. The chain has TRBV10-3 and TRBJ2-6; TRBD2 aligns across 13 bases. Per germline, CDR1 ENHRY and CDR2 SYGVKD. This CDR3 region has 18 residues. With 4 bases clipped from V and 1 base from J, the junction kept 4 bases outside the gene matches. The CDR3 region has the DNA TGTGCCATCAGTGCCCTGACTAGCGGGAGGTCTGGGGCCAACGTCCTGACTTTC. Its protein product is CAISALTSGRSGANVLTF.

This clonotype was detected a few times. CDR3 protein: CSVGTGQGEQYF. CDR3 DNA sequence: TGCAGCGTGGGGACAGGGCAAGGGGAGCAGTACTTC. The chain joins TRBV29-1 to TRBJ2-7; TRBD1 agrees at 9 bases. V was clipped by 6 bases and J by 7 bases; unmatched bases: 7. The CDR3 has 12 amino acids. Germline CDR1 SQVTM, CDR2 ANQGSEA.

J is TRBJ2-7 and V is TRBV7-8; TRBD1 is a possible D gene (5 bases). Germline V lookup: CDR1 SGHVS, CDR2 FQNEAQ. The CDR3 extends over 15 amino acids. Trimming stripped 5 bases from V and 3 bases from J, with 17 bases between. The CDR3 nucleotides read TGTGCCAGCAGCACAGACACAGGATTTCTCTACGAGCAGTACTTC. This gives the protein CASSTDTGFLYEQYF.

This clonotype was seen many times. The rearrangement joins TRBV3-1 to TRBJ1-2; perhaps TRBD1 as D (5 bases). Deletions cut 1 base from V and 5 bases from J, with 14 bases between. Germline lookup yields CDR1 LGHDT and CDR2 YNNKEL (reference sequence). The CDR3 is 15 residues long. This CDR3 is CASSQAGTPVYGYTF. DNA of the CDR3: TGTGCCAGCAGCCAAGCCGGGACGCCGGTGTATGGCTACACCTTC. The variable domain in full, completed from reference TRBV3-1 and TRBJ1-2, reads DTAVSQTPKYLVTQMGNDKSIKCEQNLGHDTMYWYKQDSKKFLKIMFSYNNKELIINETVPNRFSPKSPDKAHLNLHINSLELGDSAVYFCASSQAGTPVYGYTFGSGTRLTVV.

This clonotype was counted at least ten times. The CDR3 DNA reads as TGTGCCAGCAGTTACCCCTTAGCGGGAGGTCTAGATACGCAGTATTTT. Translating it yields CASSYPLAGGLDTQYF. The chain uses TRBV6-2 or TRBV6-3 and TRBJ2-3, with 10 bases identical to TRBD2. With 2 bases clipped from V and 5 bases from J, the junction kept 7 bases outside the gene matches. CDR3 length: 16 amino acids. The germline gives CDR1 MNHEY, CDR2 SVGEGT.

There are many counts of this clonotype. This chain links TRBV12-3 or TRBV12-4 with TRBJ1-1; tentative D call: TRBD1 (5 bases). This CDR3 is 14 amino acids long. V gave up 7 bases and J gave up 6 bases, with 18 bases separating them. As DNA, the CDR3 is TGTGCCAGCACCCAGGGCCTGGTGGACTCTGAAGCTTTCTTT. The encoded protein is CASTQGLVDSEAFF.

This clonotype was seen many times. This chain connects TRBV7-6 to TRBJ2-2, with TRBD2 identical over 8 bases. There are 18 residues in the CDR3. J was trimmed by 3 bases and V by 5 bases; bases with no gene match: 14. CDR1 is SGHVS and CDR2 is FNYEAQ in the germline V gene. CDR3: CASSRGEAGEIYTGELFF. DNA for the CDR3: TGTGCCAGCAGCCGCGGGGAAGCGGGAGAAATCTACACCGGGGAGCTGTTTTTT.

There are many counts of this clonotype. The CDR3 nucleotides are TGTGCCAGCAGTTGGTCAGAGAAGGGCGAGCAGTACTTC. This sequence encodes CASSWSEKGEQYF. The V call is TRBV12-3 or TRBV12-4, the J call TRBJ2-7; D is ambiguous. The length of the CDR3 is 13 residues. Trimming removed 4 bases from V and 6 bases from J, with 13 bases in between.

This clonotype was seen ten or more times. The J gene is TRBJ2-3, the V gene TRBV7-9; 7 nucleotides align to TRBD1. From germline, CDR1 is SEHNR and CDR2 FQNEAQ (reference sequence). V shed 2 bases, J shed 4 bases, and the junction held 3 bases outside the gene matches. CDR3 length equals 14 residues. The DNA of the CDR3 is TGTGCCAGCAGCTTAAGGGGACAGTCAGATACGCAGTATTTT. This sequence encodes CASSLRGQSDTQYF.

This clonotype was observed many times. The J gene is TRBJ2-1, the V gene TRBV4-1; TRBD1 matches at 7 bases. The CDR3 covers 14 residues. Germline loops: CDR1 MGHRA, CDR2 YSYEKL. J was trimmed by 15 bases and V by 0 bases; bases with no gene match: 11. This CDR3 reads CASSQDGIRQGRFF. Here the CDR3 DNA reads TGCGCCAGCAGCCAAGATGGGATTCGACAGGGACGGTTCTTC.

This clonotype was counted at least ten times. The genes are TRBV2 and TRBJ2-2, with a weak D call TRBD2 (5 bases). The CDR3 runs 14 residues. Deletions cut 6 bases from V and 5 bases from J, with 13 bases between. Germline CDR1 SNHLY, CDR2 FYNNEI. CDR3 residues: CASRGDTNTGELFF. The CDR3 DNA follows: TGTGCCAGCAGGGGAGACACCAATACCGGGGAGCTGTTTTTT. The variable domain in full, with the rest retrieved from reference TRBV2 and TRBJ2-2, is EPEVTQTPSHQVTQMGQEVILRCVPISNHLYFYWYRQILGQKVEFLVSFYNNEISEKSEIFDDQFSVERPDGSNFTLKIRSTKLEDSAMYFCASRGDTNTGELFFGEGSRLTVL.